This section outlines one TCR beta chain sequence together with its context. Its antigen is unidentified. The sample comes from a study of T cell responses to AZD1222 COVID-19 vaccine. Broader study findings: The study identified only five to seven AZD1222 recipients as seropositive at baseline. Clonal diversity may have been underestimated, and the donors were mostly white British, with more females than males.

V was clipped by 7 bases and J by 8 bases; unmatched bases: 9. There are 13 residues in the CDR3. Germline V lookup: CDR1 SNHLY, CDR2 FYNNEI. Whether given at about 4 or about 12 weeks, second doses were pooled. TCRdb keeps only in-frame clones here, not all; method: immunoSEQ multiplex PCR. The table records 180,000 or so clones, approximately 90% of them present only once. This receptor was obtained from an adult who received the AZD1222 COVID-19 vaccine. The source was peripheral blood, collected 28 days after the second AZD1222 dose. The chain links TRBV2 to TRBJ1-2; 8 bases match TRBD1. The CDR3 protein is CASKDRALGGYTF. The CDR3 DNA reads as TGTGCCAGCAAGGACAGGGCCCTTGGGGGCTACACCTTC.